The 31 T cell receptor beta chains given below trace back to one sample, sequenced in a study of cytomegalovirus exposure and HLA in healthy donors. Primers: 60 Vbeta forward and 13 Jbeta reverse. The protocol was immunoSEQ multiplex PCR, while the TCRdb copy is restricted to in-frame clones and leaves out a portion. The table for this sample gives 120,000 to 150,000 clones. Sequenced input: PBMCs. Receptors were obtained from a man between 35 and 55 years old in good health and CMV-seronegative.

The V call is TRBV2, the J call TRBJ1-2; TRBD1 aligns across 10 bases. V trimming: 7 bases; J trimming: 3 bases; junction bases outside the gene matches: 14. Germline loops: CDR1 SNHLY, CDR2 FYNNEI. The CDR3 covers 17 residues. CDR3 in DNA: TGTGCCAGCAAACGTGGGGTGACAGGGGGCTTGGACTATGGCTACACCTTC. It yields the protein CASKRGVTGGLDYGYTF.

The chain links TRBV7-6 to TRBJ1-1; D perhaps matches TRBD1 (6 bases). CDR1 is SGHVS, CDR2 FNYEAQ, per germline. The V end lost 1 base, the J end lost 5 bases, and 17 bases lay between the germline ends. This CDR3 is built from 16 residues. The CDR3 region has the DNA TGTGCCAGCAGCTTAGACGGCAGGGGAAAGGGAACTGAAGCTTTCTTT. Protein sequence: CASSLDGRGKGTEAFF.

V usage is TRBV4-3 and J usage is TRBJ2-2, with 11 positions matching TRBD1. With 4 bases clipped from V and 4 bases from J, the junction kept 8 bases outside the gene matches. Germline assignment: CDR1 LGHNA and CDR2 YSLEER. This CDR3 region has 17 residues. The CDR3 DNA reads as TGCGCCAGCAGCCTCGGGACAGGGGGTGAATCCACCGGGGAGCTGTTTTTT. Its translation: CASSLGTGGESTGELFF.

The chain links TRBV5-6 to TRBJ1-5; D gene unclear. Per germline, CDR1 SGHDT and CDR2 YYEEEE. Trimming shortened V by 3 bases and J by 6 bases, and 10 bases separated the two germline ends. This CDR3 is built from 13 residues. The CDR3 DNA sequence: TGTGCCAGCAGCTCCAGAGGGAGTCAGCCCCAGCATTTT. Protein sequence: CASSSRGSQPQHF.

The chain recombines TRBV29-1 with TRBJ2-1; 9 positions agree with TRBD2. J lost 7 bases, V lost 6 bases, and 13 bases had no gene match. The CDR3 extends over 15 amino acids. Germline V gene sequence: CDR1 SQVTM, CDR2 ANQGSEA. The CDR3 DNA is TGCAGCGTGGGCTCTCTTAGCGGGGGAACTAATGAGCAGTTCTTC. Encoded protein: CSVGSLSGGTNEQFF.

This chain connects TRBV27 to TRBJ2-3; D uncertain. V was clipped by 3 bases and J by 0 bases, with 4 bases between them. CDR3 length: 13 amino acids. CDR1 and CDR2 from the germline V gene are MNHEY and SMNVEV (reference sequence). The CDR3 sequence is CASSFSSTDTQYF. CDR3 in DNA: TGTGCCAGCAGTTTTTCTAGCACAGATACGCAGTATTTT.

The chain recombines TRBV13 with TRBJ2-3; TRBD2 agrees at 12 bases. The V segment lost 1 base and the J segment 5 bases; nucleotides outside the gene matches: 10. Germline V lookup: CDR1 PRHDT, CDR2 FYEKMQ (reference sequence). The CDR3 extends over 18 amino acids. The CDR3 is CASSLASGGAAVGDTQYF. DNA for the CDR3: TGTGCCAGCAGCTTAGCTAGCGGGGGGGCCGCGGTTGGAGATACGCAGTATTTT.

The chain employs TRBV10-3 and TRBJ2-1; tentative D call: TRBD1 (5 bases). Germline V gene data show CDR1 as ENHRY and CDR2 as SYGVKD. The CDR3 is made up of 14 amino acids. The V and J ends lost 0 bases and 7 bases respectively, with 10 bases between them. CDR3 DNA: TGTGCCATCAGTGAGTCTGGGGCAGGGAATGAGCAGTTCTTC. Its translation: CAISESGAGNEQFF.

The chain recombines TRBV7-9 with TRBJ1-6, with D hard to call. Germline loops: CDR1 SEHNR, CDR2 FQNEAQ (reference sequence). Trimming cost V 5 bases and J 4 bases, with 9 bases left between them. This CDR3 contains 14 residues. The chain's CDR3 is CASSPADYNSPLHF. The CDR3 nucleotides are TGTGCCAGCAGCCCCGCAGATTATAATTCACCCCTCCACTTT.

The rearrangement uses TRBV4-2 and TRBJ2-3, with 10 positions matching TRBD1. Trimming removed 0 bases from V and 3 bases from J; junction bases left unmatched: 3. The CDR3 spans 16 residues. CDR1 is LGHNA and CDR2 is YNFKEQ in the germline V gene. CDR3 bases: TGTGCCAGCAGCCAAGAAGAGGACAGGGGGACAGATACGCAGTATTTT. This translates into CASSQEEDRGTDTQYF.

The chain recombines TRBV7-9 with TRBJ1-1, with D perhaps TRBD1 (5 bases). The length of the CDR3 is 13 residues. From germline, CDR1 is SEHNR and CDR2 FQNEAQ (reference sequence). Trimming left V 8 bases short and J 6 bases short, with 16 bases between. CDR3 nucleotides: TGTGCCAGCTTAGACAGTATACAGCCTGAAGCTTTCTTT. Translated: CASLDSIQPEAFF.

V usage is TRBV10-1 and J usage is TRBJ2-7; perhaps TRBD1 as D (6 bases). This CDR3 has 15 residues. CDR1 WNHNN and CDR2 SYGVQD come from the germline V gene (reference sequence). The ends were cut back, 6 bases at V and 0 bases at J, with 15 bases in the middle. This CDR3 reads CASSSPRDTSYEQYF. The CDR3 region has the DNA TGCGCCAGCAGCTCCCCACGGGACACCTCCTACGAGCAGTACTTC.

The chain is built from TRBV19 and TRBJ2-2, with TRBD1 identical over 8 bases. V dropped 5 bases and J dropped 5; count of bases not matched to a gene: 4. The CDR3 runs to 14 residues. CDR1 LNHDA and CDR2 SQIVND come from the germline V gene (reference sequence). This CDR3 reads CASSGQGTTGELFF. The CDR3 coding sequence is TGTGCCAGTAGTGGACAGGGAACAACCGGGGAGCTGTTTTTT.

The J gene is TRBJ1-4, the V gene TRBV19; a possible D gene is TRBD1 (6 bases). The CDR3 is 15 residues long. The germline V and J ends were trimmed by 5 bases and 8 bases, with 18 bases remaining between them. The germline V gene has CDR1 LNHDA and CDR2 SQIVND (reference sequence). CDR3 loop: CASSQGGGRGEKLFF. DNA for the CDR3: TGTGCCAGTAGTCAAGGGGGGGGACGCGGAGAAAAACTGTTTTTT.

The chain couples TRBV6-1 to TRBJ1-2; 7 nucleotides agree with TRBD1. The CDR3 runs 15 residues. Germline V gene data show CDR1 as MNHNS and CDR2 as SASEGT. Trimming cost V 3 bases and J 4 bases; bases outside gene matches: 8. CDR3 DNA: TGTGCCAGCAGTGAGATCGAGACAGGGTCCTATGGCTACACCTTC. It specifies CASSEIETGSYGYTF.

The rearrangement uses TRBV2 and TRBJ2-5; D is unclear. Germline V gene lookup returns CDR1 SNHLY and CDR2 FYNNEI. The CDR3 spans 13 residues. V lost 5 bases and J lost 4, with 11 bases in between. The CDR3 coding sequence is TGTGCCAGCAGTCCCCGGGTGCGAGAGACCCAGTACTTC. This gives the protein CASSPRVRETQYF.

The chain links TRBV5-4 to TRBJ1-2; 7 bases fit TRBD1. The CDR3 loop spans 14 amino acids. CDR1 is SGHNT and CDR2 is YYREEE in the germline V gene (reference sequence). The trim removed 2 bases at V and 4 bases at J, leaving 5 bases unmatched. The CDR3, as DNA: TGTGCCAGCAGCTTTGGGACAGCGATCTATGGCTACACCTTC. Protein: CASSFGTAIYGYTF.

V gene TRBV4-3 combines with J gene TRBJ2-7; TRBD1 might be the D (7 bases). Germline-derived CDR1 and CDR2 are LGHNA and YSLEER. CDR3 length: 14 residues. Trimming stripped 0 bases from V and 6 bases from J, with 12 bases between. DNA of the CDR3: TGCGCCAGCAGCCAAGAATGGCAGGGGGGCGAGCAGTACTTC. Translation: CASSQEWQGGEQYF.

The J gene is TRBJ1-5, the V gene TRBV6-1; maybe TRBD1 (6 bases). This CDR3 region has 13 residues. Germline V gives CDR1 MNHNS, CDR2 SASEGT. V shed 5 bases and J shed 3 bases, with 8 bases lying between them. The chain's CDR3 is CASSTGINQPQHF. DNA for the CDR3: TGTGCCAGCAGTACAGGGATCAATCAGCCCCAGCATTTT.

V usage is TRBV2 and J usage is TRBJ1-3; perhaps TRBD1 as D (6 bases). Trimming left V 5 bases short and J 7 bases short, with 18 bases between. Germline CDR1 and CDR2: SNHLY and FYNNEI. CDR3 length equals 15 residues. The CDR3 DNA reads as TGTGCCAGCAGTATAGGACAGCTTACTAAGAACACCATATATTTT. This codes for CASSIGQLTKNTIYF.

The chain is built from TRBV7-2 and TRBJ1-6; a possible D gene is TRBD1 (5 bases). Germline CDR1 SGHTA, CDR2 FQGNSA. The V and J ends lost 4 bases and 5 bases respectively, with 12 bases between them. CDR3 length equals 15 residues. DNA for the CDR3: TGTGCCAGCAGCTACCAGGGTGGGAATAATTCACCCCTCCACTTT. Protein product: CASSYQGGNNSPLHF.

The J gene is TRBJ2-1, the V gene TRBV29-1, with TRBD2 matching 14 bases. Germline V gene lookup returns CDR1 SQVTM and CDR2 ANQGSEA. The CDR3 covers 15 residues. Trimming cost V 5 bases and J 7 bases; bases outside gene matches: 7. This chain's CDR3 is CSVSRLAGGQNEQFF. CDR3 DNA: TGCAGCGTTTCCAGACTAGCGGGGGGGCAGAATGAGCAGTTCTTC.

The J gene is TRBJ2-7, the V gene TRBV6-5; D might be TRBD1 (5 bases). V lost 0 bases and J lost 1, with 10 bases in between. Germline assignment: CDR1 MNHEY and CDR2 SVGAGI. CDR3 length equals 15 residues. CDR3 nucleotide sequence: TGTGCCAGCAGTTACTCGAATGCAGGGTCCTACGAGCAGTACTTC. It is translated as CASSYSNAGSYEQYF.

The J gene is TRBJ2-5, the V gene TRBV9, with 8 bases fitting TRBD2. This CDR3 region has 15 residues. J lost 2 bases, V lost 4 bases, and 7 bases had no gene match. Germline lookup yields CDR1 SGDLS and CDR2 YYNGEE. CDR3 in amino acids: CASSPLAGTQETQYF. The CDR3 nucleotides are TGTGCCAGCAGCCCATTAGCGGGGACACAAGAGACCCAGTACTTC. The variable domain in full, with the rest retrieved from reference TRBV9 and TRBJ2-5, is DSGVTQTPKHLITATGQRVTLRCSPRSGDLSVYWYQQSLDQGLQFLIQYYNGEERAKGNILERFSAQQFPDLHSELNLSSLELGDSALYFCASSPLAGTQETQYFGPGTRLLVL.

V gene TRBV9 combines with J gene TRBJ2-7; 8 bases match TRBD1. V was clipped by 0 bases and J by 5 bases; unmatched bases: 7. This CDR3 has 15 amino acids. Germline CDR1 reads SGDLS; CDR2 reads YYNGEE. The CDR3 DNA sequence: TGTGCCAGCAGCGTAGAAGTGACAGGGGCGGACGAGCAGTACTTC. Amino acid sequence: CASSVEVTGADEQYF.

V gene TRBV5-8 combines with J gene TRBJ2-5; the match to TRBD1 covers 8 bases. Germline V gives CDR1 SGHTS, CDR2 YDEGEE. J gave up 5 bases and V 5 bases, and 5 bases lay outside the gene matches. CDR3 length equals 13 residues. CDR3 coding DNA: TGTGCCAGCAGTCCGCAGGGGGCCGAGACCCAGTACTTC. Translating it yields CASSPQGAETQYF.

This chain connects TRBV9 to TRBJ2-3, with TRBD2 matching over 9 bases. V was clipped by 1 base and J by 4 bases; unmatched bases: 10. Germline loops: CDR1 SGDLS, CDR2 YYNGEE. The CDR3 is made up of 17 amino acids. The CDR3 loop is CASSVRPLAGRSDTQYF. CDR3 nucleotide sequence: TGTGCCAGCAGCGTACGGCCGCTAGCGGGGAGGTCAGATACGCAGTATTTT.

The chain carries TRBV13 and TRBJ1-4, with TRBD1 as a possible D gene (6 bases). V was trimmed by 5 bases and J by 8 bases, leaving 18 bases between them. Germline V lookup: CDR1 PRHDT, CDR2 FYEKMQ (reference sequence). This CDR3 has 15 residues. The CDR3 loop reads CASSSGTGRGEKLFF. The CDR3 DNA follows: TGTGCCAGCAGCAGTGGTACAGGGAGGGGCGAAAAACTGTTTTTT.

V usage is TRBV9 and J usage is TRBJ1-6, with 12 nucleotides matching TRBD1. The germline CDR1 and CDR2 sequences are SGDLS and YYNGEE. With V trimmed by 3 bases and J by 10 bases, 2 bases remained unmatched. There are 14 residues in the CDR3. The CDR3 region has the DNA TGTGCCAGCAGCGCGGGACAGGGGGCGTCACCCCTCCACTTT. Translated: CASSAGQGASPLHF. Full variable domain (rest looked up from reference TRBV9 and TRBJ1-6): DSGVTQTPKHLITATGQRVTLRCSPRSGDLSVYWYQQSLDQGLQFLIQYYNGEERAKGNILERFSAQQFPDLHSELNLSSLELGDSALYFCASSAGQGASPLHFGNGTRLTVT.

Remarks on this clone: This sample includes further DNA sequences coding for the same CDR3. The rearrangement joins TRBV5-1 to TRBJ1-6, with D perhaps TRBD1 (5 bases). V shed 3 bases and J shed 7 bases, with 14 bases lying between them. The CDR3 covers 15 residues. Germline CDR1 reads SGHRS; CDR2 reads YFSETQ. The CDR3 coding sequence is TGCGCCAGCAGCTCCTCAGGGTATCAGAATTCACCCCTCCACTTT. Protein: CASSSSGYQNSPLHF. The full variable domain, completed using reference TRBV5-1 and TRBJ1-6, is KAGVTQTPRYLIKTRGQQVTLSCSPISGHRSVSWYQQTPGQGLQFLFEYFSETQRNKGNFPGRFSGRQFSNSRSEMNVSTLELGDSALYLCASSSSGYQNSPLHFGNGTRLTVT.

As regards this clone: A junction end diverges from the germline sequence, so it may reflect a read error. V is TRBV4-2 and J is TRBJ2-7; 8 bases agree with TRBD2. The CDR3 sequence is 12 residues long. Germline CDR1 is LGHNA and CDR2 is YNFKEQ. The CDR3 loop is CASSQAGTSKIF. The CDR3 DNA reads TGTGCCAGCAGCCAAGCCGGGACTAGTAAAATATTT.